This is a list of T cell receptor beta chains from one sample in a study of Ad26.COV2.S vaccination and SARS-CoV-2 variants. Method: immunoSEQ multiplex PCR; TCRdb's copy keeps in-frame clones and lacks some. The table has some 290,000 clones, around four fifths seen once. This specimen consisted of peripheral blood, obtained in a trial of Ad26.COV2.S vaccine versus placebo. These receptor sequences come from a person between 18 and 59 years old who received the Ad26.COV2.S COVID-19 vaccine or a placebo. The CDR3 runs from the conserved cysteine through the conserved F or W. Fields, in order: V gene, D gene, J gene, clone size, CDR3 DNA, CDR3 protein. A D gene is named only where the DNA matches it firmly. Clone size is stated in some rows and not others, as once, few, many or a class when expanded.

v_call: TRBV3-1/TRBV3-2
d_call: -
j_call: TRBJ1-6
clone_size: -
cdr3_nt: TGTGCCAGCAGCCAAGCTGGGGTCGAATCCCTCCACTTT
cdr3_aa: CASSQAGVESLHF

v_call: TRBV11-3
d_call: -
j_call: TRBJ2-7
clone_size: once
cdr3_nt: TGTGCCAGCAGCTTAGGTTCTACCTCCTACGAGCAGTACTTC
cdr3_aa: CASSLGSTSYEQYF

v_call: TRBV11-2
d_call: TRBD2
j_call: TRBJ2-3
clone_size: -
cdr3_nt: TGTGCCAGCAGCTTTCGACTAGCGGGAGATACGCAGTATTTT
cdr3_aa: CASSFRLAGDTQYF

v_call: TRBV9
d_call: TRBD2
j_call: TRBJ2-3
clone_size: -
cdr3_nt: TGTGCCAGCAGCACGGGGACTAGCGGCCACACAGATACGCAGTATTTT
cdr3_aa: CASSTGTSGHTDTQYF

v_call: TRBV3-1/TRBV3-2
d_call: TRBD2
j_call: TRBJ2-1
clone_size: -
cdr3_nt: TGTGCCAGCAGCCAAACCTATTTGGGACTAGCGGGGGACAATGAGCAGTTCTTC
cdr3_aa: CASSQTYLGLAGDNEQFF

v_call: TRBV5-6
d_call: TRBD1
j_call: TRBJ2-7
clone_size: -
cdr3_nt: TGTGCCAGCAGAACCGGGACAGATAACTCCTACGAGCAGTACTTC
cdr3_aa: CASRTGTDNSYEQYF

v_call: TRBV5-8
d_call: TRBD1
j_call: TRBJ1-2
clone_size: -
cdr3_nt: TGTGCCAGCAGCTTGGGTTTACCGGGACAGACTAACTATGGCTACACCTTC
cdr3_aa: CASSLGLPGQTNYGYTF

v_call: TRBV28
d_call: TRBD1
j_call: TRBJ2-1
clone_size: -
cdr3_nt: TGTGCCAGCAGGATCCTCAGGGACAGGGATTACAATGAGCAGTTCTTC
cdr3_aa: CASRILRDRDYNEQFF

v_call: TRBV3-1/TRBV3-2
d_call: -
j_call: TRBJ1-5
clone_size: -
cdr3_nt: TGTGCCAGCAGACAGCAGGGCTTAGGGCAGCCCCAGCATTTT
cdr3_aa: CASRQQGLGQPQHF

v_call: TRBV6-5
d_call: TRBD1
j_call: TRBJ1-3
clone_size: once
cdr3_nt: TGTGCCAGCAGTTCAGGGGGCTTCTCTGGAAACACCATATATTTT
cdr3_aa: CASSSGGFSGNTIYF

v_call: TRBV11-2
d_call: -
j_call: TRBJ1-2
clone_size: -
cdr3_nt: TGTGCCAGCAGCTTAGTGCTGGGGAATTATGGCTACACCTTC
cdr3_aa: CASSLVLGNYGYTF

v_call: TRBV5-6
d_call: TRBD1
j_call: TRBJ1-5
clone_size: -
cdr3_nt: TGTGCCAGCAGCTTCACCGAGGGGGCGGCAGAACAGCCCCAGCATTTT
cdr3_aa: CASSFTEGAAEQPQHF

v_call: TRBV2
d_call: -
j_call: TRBJ1-2
clone_size: -
cdr3_nt: TGTGCCAGTAGGGCAGGAAAAAACTATGGCTACACCTTC
cdr3_aa: CASRAGKNYGYTF

v_call: TRBV5-5
d_call: -
j_call: TRBJ1-1
clone_size: -
cdr3_nt: TGTGCCAGCAGCTTGGGGACTATGAACACTGAAGCTTTCTTT
cdr3_aa: CASSLGTMNTEAFF

v_call: TRBV7-8
d_call: -
j_call: TRBJ2-7
clone_size: -
cdr3_nt: TGTGCCAGCAGCCGAGGGAGCAGGGTGAGCTCCTACGAGCAGTACTTC
cdr3_aa: CASSRGSRVSSYEQYF

v_call: TRBV12-1
d_call: -
j_call: TRBJ2-1
clone_size: -
cdr3_nt: TGTGCCAGCACCCTCTATTTCGACAGGGATCGGAAAAATGAGCAGTTCTTC
cdr3_aa: CASTLYFDRDRKNEQFF

v_call: TRBV3-1/TRBV3-2
d_call: -
j_call: TRBJ2-7
clone_size: -
cdr3_nt: TGTGCCAGCAGCCAAGCCGGGCCCGTCTACGAGCAGTACTTC
cdr3_aa: CASSQAGPVYEQYF

v_call: TRBV2
d_call: TRBD1
j_call: TRBJ2-3
clone_size: -
cdr3_nt: TGTGCCAGCAGTGGCCGGGACAGGGGCACAGATACGCAGTATTTT
cdr3_aa: CASSGRDRGTDTQYF

v_call: TRBV12-3/TRBV12-4
d_call: -
j_call: TRBJ2-7
clone_size: -
cdr3_nt: TGTGCCAGCAGAACTGACAAAACCTACGAGCAGTACTTC
cdr3_aa: CASRTDKTYEQYF

v_call: TRBV7-3
d_call: -
j_call: TRBJ1-6
clone_size: -
cdr3_nt: TGTGCCAGCAGCTTATATGCCTCTTCCTACGGGGGCTTGCACTTT
cdr3_aa: CASSLYASSYGGLHF

v_call: TRBV11-2
d_call: -
j_call: TRBJ1-6
clone_size: -
cdr3_nt: TGTGCCAGCAGCTTAGGCCCGATGGTGGCTTTTACACCCCTCCACTTT
cdr3_aa: CASSLGPMVAFTPLHF

v_call: TRBV5-1
d_call: TRBD1
j_call: TRBJ2-7
clone_size: -
cdr3_nt: TGCGCCAGCAGCCCGCGACAGGGGAGGTCCGAGCAGTACTTC
cdr3_aa: CASSPRQGRSEQYF

v_call: TRBV4-1
d_call: -
j_call: TRBJ2-7
clone_size: -
cdr3_nt: TGCGCCAGCAGCCACCTGGGTGCCTACGAGCAGTACTTC
cdr3_aa: CASSHLGAYEQYF

v_call: TRBV7-8
d_call: -
j_call: TRBJ1-5
clone_size: once
cdr3_nt: TGTGCCAGCATGGCGGGCAGGGTGAGTGCTCAGCCCCAGCATTTT
cdr3_aa: CASMAGRVSAQPQHF

v_call: TRBV7-8
d_call: -
j_call: TRBJ1-3
clone_size: -
cdr3_nt: TGTGCCAGCAGCTTAGCGGGAGGTGGAAACACCATATATTTT
cdr3_aa: CASSLAGGGNTIYF

v_call: TRBV5-5
d_call: TRBD1
j_call: TRBJ1-2
clone_size: -
cdr3_nt: TGTGCCAGCAGCTTGAGGGGGGGGACAGGGCCCCCCGGCCTTAACTATGGCTACACCTTC
cdr3_aa: CASSLRGGTGPPGLNYGYTF

v_call: TRBV2
d_call: TRBD1
j_call: TRBJ1-5
clone_size: -
cdr3_nt: TGTGCCAGCTCTCAGGGGGCTGTTCAGCCCCAGCATTTT
cdr3_aa: CASSQGAVQPQHF

v_call: TRBV5-1
d_call: -
j_call: TRBJ2-1
clone_size: -
cdr3_nt: TGCGCCAGCAGCTTGGCCGGGGAAGGCTATGAGCAGTTCTTC
cdr3_aa: CASSLAGEGYEQFF

v_call: TRBV19
d_call: -
j_call: TRBJ2-5
clone_size: few
cdr3_nt: TGTGCCAGTTCCGGGGGCGCGGGATACCAAGAGACCCAGTACTTC
cdr3_aa: CASSGGAGYQETQYF

v_call: TRBV18
d_call: TRBD1
j_call: TRBJ1-1
clone_size: -
cdr3_nt: TGTGCCAGCTCACCAACCTTTACTATACAGGGGGCGCGAAAAGTCGCTGAAGCTTTCTTT
cdr3_aa: CASSPTFTIQGARKVAEAFF

v_call: TRBV4-1
d_call: -
j_call: TRBJ2-1
clone_size: -
cdr3_nt: TGCGCCAGCAGCCAAGGGCAAGACTCCTACAATGAGCAGTTCTTC
cdr3_aa: CASSQGQDSYNEQFF

v_call: TRBV19
d_call: -
j_call: TRBJ1-1
clone_size: once
cdr3_nt: TGTGCCAGTAGTATCACGAGGGACACTGAAGCTTTCTTT
cdr3_aa: CASSITRDTEAFF

v_call: TRBV7-9
d_call: -
j_call: TRBJ1-2
clone_size: -
cdr3_nt: TGTGCCAGCAGCTCCCAGGGGTATGGCTACACCTTC
cdr3_aa: CASSSQGYGYTF

v_call: TRBV4-1
d_call: -
j_call: TRBJ1-2
clone_size: -
cdr3_nt: TGCGCCAGCAGCCAAGAGATCGCGGAGGGCTCCTATGGCTACACCTTC
cdr3_aa: CASSQEIAEGSYGYTF

v_call: TRBV28
d_call: -
j_call: TRBJ2-7
clone_size: -
cdr3_nt: TGTGCCAGCAGTTTATTGCAGGACTACGAGCAGTACTTC
cdr3_aa: CASSLLQDYEQYF

v_call: TRBV5-8
d_call: -
j_call: TRBJ2-7
clone_size: -
cdr3_nt: TGTGCCAGCAGCTTCCCTTCGGCATCGGGACCTTTTTACTTC
cdr3_aa: CASSFPSASGPFYF

v_call: TRBV7-9
d_call: -
j_call: TRBJ1-4
clone_size: -
cdr3_nt: TGTGCCAGCAGCACGCGAGCGACTAATGAAAAACTGTTTTTT
cdr3_aa: CASSTRATNEKLFF

v_call: TRBV7-6
d_call: -
j_call: TRBJ2-4
clone_size: -
cdr3_nt: TGTGCCAGCAGCCAGACATTTGGCAAAAACATTCAGTACTTC
cdr3_aa: CASSQTFGKNIQYF

v_call: TRBV3-1/TRBV3-2
d_call: -
j_call: TRBJ1-2
clone_size: -
cdr3_nt: TGTGCCAGCAGCCCGGCGGTGGGGGGCGGCTACACCTTC
cdr3_aa: CASSPAVGGGYTF

v_call: TRBV28
d_call: TRBD1
j_call: TRBJ2-5
clone_size: -
cdr3_nt: TGTGCCAGCAGTTTATTCAGGGACAGACAAGGGACCCAGTACTTC
cdr3_aa: CASSLFRDRQGTQYF

v_call: TRBV6-5
d_call: TRBD2
j_call: TRBJ2-1
clone_size: -
cdr3_nt: TGTGCCAGCACTGGACTAGCGGGGGGGATTAGTGAGCAGTTCTTC
cdr3_aa: CASTGLAGGISEQFF

v_call: TRBV7-6
d_call: -
j_call: TRBJ1-3
clone_size: -
cdr3_nt: TGTGCCAGCAGCACAGACAGCTTCTCTGGAAACACCATATATTTT
cdr3_aa: CASSTDSFSGNTIYF

v_call: TRBV24-1
d_call: TRBD2
j_call: TRBJ2-2
clone_size: -
cdr3_nt: TGTGCCACCAGTCCAAGAGGGGGTGCGGGGGGTTCGAACACCGGGGAGCTGTTTTTT
cdr3_aa: CATSPRGGAGGSNTGELFF

v_call: TRBV7-9
d_call: TRBD1
j_call: TRBJ1-4
clone_size: -
cdr3_nt: TGTGCCAGCAGCGCCCGACAGGGGGAACCCAAGATGTTTTTT
cdr3_aa: CASSARQGEPKMFF

v_call: TRBV6-4
d_call: -
j_call: TRBJ1-4
clone_size: -
cdr3_nt: TGTGCCAGCTGCTGGGGGCAGGGGTCGGCAACTAATGAAAAACTGTTTTTT
cdr3_aa: CASCWGQGSATNEKLFF

v_call: TRBV9
d_call: -
j_call: TRBJ2-5
clone_size: once
cdr3_nt: TGTGCCAGCAGCCCACGGTGGGGGCCCGGGGAGACCCAGTACTTC
cdr3_aa: CASSPRWGPGETQYF

v_call: TRBV3-1/TRBV3-2
d_call: -
j_call: TRBJ1-1
clone_size: -
cdr3_nt: TGTGCCAGCAGCCAGATACCGGGAGCTCCGAACACTGAAGCTTTCTTT
cdr3_aa: CASSQIPGAPNTEAFF

v_call: TRBV9
d_call: -
j_call: TRBJ2-2
clone_size: -
cdr3_nt: TGTGCCAGCAGCGTAGATGGAGGAGGGGCCGGGGAGCTGTTTTTT
cdr3_aa: CASSVDGGGAGELFF

v_call: TRBV5-1
d_call: -
j_call: TRBJ1-1
clone_size: -
cdr3_nt: TGCGCCAGCGGTTACGGAGGAACTGAAGCTTTCTTT
cdr3_aa: CASGYGGTEAFF

v_call: TRBV18
d_call: TRBD1
j_call: TRBJ1-1
clone_size: -
cdr3_nt: TGTGCCAGCTCACCCGTGACAGGGGTGGAAACTGAAGCTTTCTTT
cdr3_aa: CASSPVTGVETEAFF

v_call: TRBV7-8
d_call: -
j_call: TRBJ1-5
clone_size: -
cdr3_nt: TGTGCCAGCAGCCCCGGGGGAGGGGTGGGTCAGCCCCAGCATTTT
cdr3_aa: CASSPGGGVGQPQHF

v_call: TRBV29-1
d_call: -
j_call: TRBJ1-5
clone_size: -
cdr3_nt: TGCAGCGTTGCCGCAACAGGGACAAAGCAGCCCCAGCATTTT
cdr3_aa: CSVAATGTKQPQHF